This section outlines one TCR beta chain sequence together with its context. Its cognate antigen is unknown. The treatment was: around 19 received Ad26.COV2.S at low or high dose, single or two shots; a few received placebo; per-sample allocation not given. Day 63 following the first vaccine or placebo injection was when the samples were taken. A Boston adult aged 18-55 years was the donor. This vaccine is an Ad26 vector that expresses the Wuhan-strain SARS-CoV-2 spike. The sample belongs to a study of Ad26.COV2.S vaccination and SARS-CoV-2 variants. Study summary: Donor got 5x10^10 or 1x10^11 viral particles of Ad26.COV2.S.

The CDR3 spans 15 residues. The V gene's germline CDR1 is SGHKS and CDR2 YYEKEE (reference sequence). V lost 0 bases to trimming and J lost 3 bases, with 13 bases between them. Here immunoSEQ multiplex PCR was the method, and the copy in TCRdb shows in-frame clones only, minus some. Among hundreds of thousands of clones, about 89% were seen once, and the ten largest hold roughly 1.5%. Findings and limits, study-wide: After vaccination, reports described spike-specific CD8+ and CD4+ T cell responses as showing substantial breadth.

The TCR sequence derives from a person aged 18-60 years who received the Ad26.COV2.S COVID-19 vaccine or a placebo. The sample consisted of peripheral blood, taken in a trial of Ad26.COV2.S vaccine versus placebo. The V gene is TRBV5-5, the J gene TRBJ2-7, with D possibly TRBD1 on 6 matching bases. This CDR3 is CASSLAIGQFYEQYF. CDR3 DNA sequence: TGTGCCAGCAGCTTGGCCATAGGACAGTTCTACGAGCAGTACTTC.